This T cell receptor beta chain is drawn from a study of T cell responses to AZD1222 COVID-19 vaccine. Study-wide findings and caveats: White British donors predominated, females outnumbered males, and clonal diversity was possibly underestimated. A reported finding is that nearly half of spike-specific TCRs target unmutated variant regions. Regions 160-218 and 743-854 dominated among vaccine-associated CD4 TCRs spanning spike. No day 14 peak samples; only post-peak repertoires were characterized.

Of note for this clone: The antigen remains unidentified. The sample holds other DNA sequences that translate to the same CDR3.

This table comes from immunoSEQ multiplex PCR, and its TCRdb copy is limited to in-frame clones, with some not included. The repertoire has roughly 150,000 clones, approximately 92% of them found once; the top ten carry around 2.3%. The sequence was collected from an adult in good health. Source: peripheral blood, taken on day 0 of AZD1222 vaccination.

In nucleotides, the CDR3 is TGTGCCAGCAGTGAAGTCAGGGTACACGAGCAGTACTTC. Translated, it gives CASSEVRVHEQYF. J is TRBJ2-7 and V is TRBV6-1, with D perhaps matching TRBD1 (5 bases). The CDR3 totals 13 residues. The V gene's germline CDR1 is MNHNS and CDR2 SASEGT. Trimming removed 1 base from V and 5 bases from J, with 9 bases in between.